Presented here are 31 T cell receptor beta chains from one specimen sequenced in a study of CXCR3-negative and CXCR3-positive naive CD8 T cells. Libraries of TRB cDNA were made by 5' RACE and carried UMIs. TCRdb reanalyzed the 5' RACE reads and collapses them to one entry per CDR3 protein, without DNA. The sample table includes 60,000 or so distinct CDR3 sequences. Sequencing was carried out using memory CD8+ T cells from blood. These receptors all stem from a human donor in good health. Some clones in this sample may be carry-over from other donors' samples.

The V call is TRBV20-1, the J call TRBJ2-4; with no DNA, the TCRdb D assignment of TRBD1 cannot be verified. The CDR3 contains 13 residues. The germline V gene has CDR1 DFQATT and CDR2 SNEGSKA (reference sequence). CDR3 loop: CSALRDAKNIQYF.

The V gene is TRBV6-1, the J gene TRBJ2-3; without DNA, the TCRdb call of TRBD2 cannot be checked. Per the germline V gene, CDR1 is MNHNS and CDR2 is SASEGT. This CDR3 is 16 amino acids long. The chain's CDR3 is CASSAGLAGYTDTQYF.

The V and J genes are TRBV29-1 and TRBJ2-2. CDR1 SQVTM and CDR2 ANQGSEA come from the germline V gene. The length of the CDR3 is 12 residues. Here the CDR3 reads CTVWLNTGELFF.

This CDR3 reads CASSDKAGGEDTQYF. J is TRBJ2-3 and V is TRBV6-4; TCRdb indicates TRBD2, and absent DNA this call remains unverified. Germline-derived CDR1 and CDR2 are MRHNA and SNTAGT. This CDR3 is built from 15 residues.

This clonotype ranks as medium-sized in terms of frequency. The chain carries TRBV10-1 and TRBJ2-2; TCRdb calls TRBD2, which cannot be checked without DNA. Germline values: CDR1 WNHNN, CDR2 SYGVQD (reference sequence). CDR3 length: 18 residues. Here the CDR3 reads CASSDGTSGRLDTGELFF.

The J gene is TRBJ2-7, the V gene TRBV7-9; TCRdb's D gene call, TRBD1, goes unchecked for lack of DNA. CDR1 and CDR2 from the germline V gene are SEHNR and FQNEAQ (reference sequence). This CDR3 spans 14 amino acids. CDR3: CASSPPRQGYEQYF.

V usage is TRBV7-9 and J usage is TRBJ1-5. The CDR3 length is 16 residues. The germline CDR1 and CDR2 sequences are SEHNR and FQNEAQ (reference sequence). The chain's CDR3 is CASSLEAGGSNQPQHF.

The chain employs TRBV29-1 and TRBJ1-1; the TCRdb D gene call, TRBD1, has no DNA to confirm it. Germline CDR1 and CDR2: SQVTM and ANQGSEA. The CDR3 runs to 13 residues. The chain's CDR3 is CSVYRGANTEAFF.

This chain connects TRBV7-6 to TRBJ2-7; the D call from TCRdb, TRBD1, cannot be confirmed without DNA. Germline values: CDR1 SGHVS, CDR2 FNYEAQ. The CDR3 has 14 residues. CDR3 sequence reads: CASSLGQGVDEQYF. Together with reference TRBV7-6 and TRBJ2-7, the CDR3 gives the full variable domain: GAGVSQSPRYKVTKRGQDVALRCDPISGHVSLYWYRQALGQGPEFLTYFNYEAQQDKSGLPNDRFSAERPEGSISTLTIQRTEQRDSAMYRCASSLGQGVDEQYFGPGTRLTVT.

J is TRBJ2-1 and V is TRBV29-1; TCRdb's D call of TRBD1 is untestable without DNA. The CDR3 consists of 14 residues. Germline V gene sequence: CDR1 SQVTM, CDR2 ANQGSEA. The CDR3 sequence is CSGTPGTFYNEQFF.

The chain uses TRBV20-1 and TRBJ2-7; the TRBD1 assignment by TCRdb is unverifiable without DNA. Germline V gene lookup returns CDR1 DFQATT and CDR2 SNEGSKA (reference sequence). This CDR3 has 12 residues. The CDR3 sequence: CSARDSGGEQYF.

This chain connects TRBV5-6 to TRBJ2-1. CDR1 and CDR2 from the germline V gene are SGHDT and YYEEEE. CDR3 length: 14 amino acids. CDR3 protein: CASSTGFLYNEQFF.

V usage is TRBV12-3 or TRBV12-4 and J usage is TRBJ2-5. CDR3 length: 11 amino acids. CDR3: CASSLAQTQYF.

The chain uses TRBV28 and TRBJ2-3; TCRdb's D call of TRBD2 is untestable without DNA. CDR3 length: 15 amino acids. Per the germline V gene, CDR1 is MDHEN and CDR2 is SYDVKM. The CDR3: CASSTLAPFRDTQYF.

The rearrangement joins TRBV30 to TRBJ1-1. The germline V gene encodes CDR1 GTSNPN and CDR2 SVGIG (reference sequence). CDR3 length equals 13 residues. The CDR3 sequence is CAWSLILNTEAFF.

The chain links TRBV4-1 to TRBJ2-5. Germline-derived CDR1 and CDR2 are MGHRA and YSYEKL. The CDR3 sequence is 15 residues long. This CDR3 reads CASSQDVTADKTQYF.

The chain is built from TRBV6-2 or TRBV6-3 and TRBJ2-5; TCRdb's D call of TRBD2 is untestable without DNA. The V gene's germline CDR1 is MNHEY and CDR2 SVGEGT. CDR3 length equals 15 residues. The CDR3 protein is CASSYEGVGQETQYF.

The chain carries TRBV18 and TRBJ2-7; the D call from TCRdb, TRBD1, cannot be confirmed without DNA. The germline V gene has CDR1 KGHSH and CDR2 LQKENI. The CDR3 is made up of 17 amino acids. The CDR3 sequence is CASSPREPGTYRDEQYF.

V gene TRBV28 combines with J gene TRBJ2-7; TCRdb selects TRBD1, and the lack of DNA leaves this call unchecked. From germline, CDR1 is MDHEN and CDR2 SYDVKM. The CDR3 consists of 13 residues. The CDR3 protein is CASSFTEGLEQYF.

V gene TRBV4-3 combines with J gene TRBJ2-7; the D call from TCRdb, TRBD2, cannot be confirmed without DNA. In germline, CDR1 is LGHNA, CDR2 YSLEER. The length of the CDR3 is 16 residues. This chain's CDR3 is CASSQDKASGSYEQYF.

This chain joins TRBV29-1 and TRBJ2-3; the D call from TCRdb, TRBD2, cannot be confirmed without DNA. This CDR3 region has 16 residues. Germline lookup yields CDR1 SQVTM and CDR2 ANQGSEA. The CDR3 sequence: CSVEDGRAGYTDTQYF.

The chain recombines TRBV19 with TRBJ2-1; TCRdb reports TRBD2, a call that lacks DNA to check it against. CDR3 size: 15 residues. CDR1 and CDR2 (germline): LNHDA, SQIVND (reference sequence). The CDR3 sequence: CASSPLAGDYNEQFF.

The chain employs TRBV7-2 and TRBJ2-1. The CDR3 runs 12 residues. Germline CDR1 SGHTA, CDR2 FQGNSA. The CDR3 sequence is CASSSTWDEQFF.

The rearrangement links TRBV4-2 to TRBJ2-7; the D call of TRBD2 rests on TCRdb alone, since no DNA is present to check it. This CDR3 is built from 15 residues. Looked up from germline, CDR1 is LGHNA and CDR2 is YNFKEQ. CDR3 protein: CASSQDLGAPYEQYF.

V usage is TRBV6-2 or TRBV6-3 and J usage is TRBJ2-3; TCRdb selects TRBD1, and the lack of DNA leaves this call unchecked. Germline values: CDR1 MNHEY, CDR2 SVGEGT. The CDR3 totals 14 residues. The CDR3: CASSYLLGGDTQYF.

The chain is built from TRBV21-1 and TRBJ1-1; the TRBD1 assignment by TCRdb is unverifiable without DNA. TRBV21-1 is a listed pseudogene. The CDR3 covers 11 residues. The CDR3 reads CASSVRGPNFF.

The chain couples TRBV7-3 to TRBJ2-1; absent DNA, TCRdb's TRBD2 call cannot be checked. This CDR3 has 14 amino acids. In germline, CDR1 is SGHTA, CDR2 FQGTGA. The CDR3 protein is CASSSSFKGGGQFF.

This chain joins TRBV12-3 or TRBV12-4 and TRBJ2-1; absent DNA, TCRdb's TRBD2 call cannot be checked. The CDR3 is made up of 14 amino acids. CDR3 amino acids: CAIKGGGRHNEQFF.

The rearrangement links TRBV7-6 to TRBJ2-7. The CDR3 has 15 amino acids. Germline values: CDR1 SGHVS, CDR2 FNYEAQ. The CDR3 reads CASSFGDFHTYEQYF.

CDR3: CASSPGTSGELNTGELFF. The J gene is TRBJ2-2, the V gene TRBV4-2; as DNA is missing, the TRBD2 call by TCRdb cannot be tested. The length of the CDR3 is 18 residues. CDR1 and CDR2 from the germline V gene are LGHNA and YNFKEQ.

J is TRBJ2-5 and V is TRBV12-3 or TRBV12-4; TCRdb reports TRBD1, a call that lacks DNA to check it against. The CDR3 consists of 13 residues. The CDR3 loop is CASRTGLWETQYF.